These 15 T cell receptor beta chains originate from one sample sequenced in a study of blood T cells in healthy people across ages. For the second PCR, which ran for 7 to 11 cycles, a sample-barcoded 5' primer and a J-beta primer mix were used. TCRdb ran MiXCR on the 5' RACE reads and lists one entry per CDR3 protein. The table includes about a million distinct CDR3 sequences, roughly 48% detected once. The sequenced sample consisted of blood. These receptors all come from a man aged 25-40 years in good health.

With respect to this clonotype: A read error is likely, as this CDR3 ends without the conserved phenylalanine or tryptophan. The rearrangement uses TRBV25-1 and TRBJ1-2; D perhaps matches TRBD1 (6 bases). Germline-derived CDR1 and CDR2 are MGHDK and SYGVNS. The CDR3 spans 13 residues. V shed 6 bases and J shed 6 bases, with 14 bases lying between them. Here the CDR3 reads CASRDSRLHGYTV. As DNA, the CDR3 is TGTGCCAGCAGGGACAGTCGGCTCCATGGCTACACCGTC.

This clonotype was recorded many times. DNA for the CDR3: TGCAGTGCTAGAGATCTGGTCACCTACGACGAGCAGTACTTC. Translation gives CSARDLVTYDEQYF. This chain connects TRBV20-1 to TRBJ2-7; no clear D gene. The length of the CDR3 is 14 residues. Germline V gene lookup returns CDR1 DFQATT and CDR2 SNEGSKA (reference sequence). Trimming cost V 0 bases and J 5 bases, with 14 bases left between them.

The DNA for the CDR3 is TGCAGTGTATACATGGGAGGGGGCTATGGCTACACCTTC. Amino acid sequence: CSVYMGGGYGYTF. The chain recombines TRBV20-1 with TRBJ1-2, with TRBD1 as a possible D gene (6 bases). CDR1 DFQATT and CDR2 SNEGSKA come from the germline V gene (reference sequence). V was cut by 7 bases and J by 4 bases, with 16 bases left in between. This CDR3 contains 13 residues.

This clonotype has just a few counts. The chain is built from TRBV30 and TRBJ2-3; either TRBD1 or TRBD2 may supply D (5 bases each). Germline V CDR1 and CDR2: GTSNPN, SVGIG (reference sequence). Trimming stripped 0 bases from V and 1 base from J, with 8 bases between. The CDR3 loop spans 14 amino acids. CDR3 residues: CAWSVLGGTDTQYF. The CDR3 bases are TGTGCCTGGAGTGTACTGGGGGGCACAGATACGCAGTATTTT.

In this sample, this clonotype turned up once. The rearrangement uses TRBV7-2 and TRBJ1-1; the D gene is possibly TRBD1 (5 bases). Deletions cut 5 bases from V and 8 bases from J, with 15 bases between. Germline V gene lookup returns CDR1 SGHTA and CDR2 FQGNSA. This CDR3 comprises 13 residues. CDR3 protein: CASSPGGIPEAFF. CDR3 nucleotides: TGTGCCAGCAGCCCCGGGGGTATTCCAGAAGCTTTCTTT.

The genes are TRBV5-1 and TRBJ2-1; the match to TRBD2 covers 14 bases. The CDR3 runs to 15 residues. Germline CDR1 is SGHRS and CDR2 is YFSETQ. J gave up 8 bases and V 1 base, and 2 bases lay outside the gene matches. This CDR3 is CASSLLTSGGDEQFF. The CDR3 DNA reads TGCGCCAGCAGCTTGCTGACTAGCGGGGGGGATGAGCAGTTCTTC. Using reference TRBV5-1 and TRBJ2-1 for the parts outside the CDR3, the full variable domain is KAGVTQTPRYLIKTRGQQVTLSCSPISGHRSVSWYQQTPGQGLQFLFEYFSETQRNKGNFPGRFSGRQFSNSRSEMNVSTLELGDSALYLCASSLLTSGGDEQFFGPGTRLTVL.

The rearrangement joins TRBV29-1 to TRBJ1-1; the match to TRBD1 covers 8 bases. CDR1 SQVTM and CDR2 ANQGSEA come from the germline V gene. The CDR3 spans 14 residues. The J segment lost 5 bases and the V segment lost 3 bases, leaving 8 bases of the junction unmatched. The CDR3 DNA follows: TGCAGCGTTGACCTGAACAGGGGGAGGACTGAAGCTTTCTTT. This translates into CSVDLNRGRTEAFF.

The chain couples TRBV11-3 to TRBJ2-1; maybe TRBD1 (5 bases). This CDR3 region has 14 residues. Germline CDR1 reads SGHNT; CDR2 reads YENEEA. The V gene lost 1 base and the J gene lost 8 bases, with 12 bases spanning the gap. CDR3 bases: TGTGCCAGCAGCTTAGGTCAGGGTACGGATGAGCAGTTCTTC. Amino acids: CASSLGQGTDEQFF. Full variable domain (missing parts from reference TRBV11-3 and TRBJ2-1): EAGVVQSPRYKIIEKKQPVAFWCNPISGHNTLYWYLQNLGQGPELLIRYENEEAVDDSQLPKDRFSAERLKGVDSTLKIQPAELGDSAVYLCASSLGQGTDEQFFGPGTRLTVL.

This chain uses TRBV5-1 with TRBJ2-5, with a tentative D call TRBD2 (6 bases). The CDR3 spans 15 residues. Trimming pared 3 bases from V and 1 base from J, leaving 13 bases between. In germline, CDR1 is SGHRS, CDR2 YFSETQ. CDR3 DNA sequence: TGCGCCAGCAGCTCGGACGCGGGGAGCCAAGAGACCCAGTACTTC. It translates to CASSSDAGSQETQYF.

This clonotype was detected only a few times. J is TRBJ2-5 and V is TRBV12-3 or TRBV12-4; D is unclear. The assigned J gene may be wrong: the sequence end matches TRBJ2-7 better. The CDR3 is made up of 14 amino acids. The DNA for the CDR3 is TGTGCCAGCAGTTTAGTCCCTACTGGCGACGAGCAGTACTTC. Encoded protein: CASSLVPTGDEQYF.

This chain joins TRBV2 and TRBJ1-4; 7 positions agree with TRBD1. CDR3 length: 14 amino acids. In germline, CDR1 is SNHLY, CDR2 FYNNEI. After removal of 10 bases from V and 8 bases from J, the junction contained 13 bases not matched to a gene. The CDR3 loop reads CATSGTLGGEKLFF. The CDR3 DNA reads TGTGCCACCTCAGGGACATTAGGGGGCGAAAAACTGTTTTTT.

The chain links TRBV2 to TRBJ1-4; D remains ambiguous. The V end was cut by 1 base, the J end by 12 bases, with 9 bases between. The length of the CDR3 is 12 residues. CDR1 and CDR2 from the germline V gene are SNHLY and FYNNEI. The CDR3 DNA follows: TGTGCCAGCAGTGAAGTATTGGCGCAACTGTTTTTT. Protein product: CASSEVLAQLFF.

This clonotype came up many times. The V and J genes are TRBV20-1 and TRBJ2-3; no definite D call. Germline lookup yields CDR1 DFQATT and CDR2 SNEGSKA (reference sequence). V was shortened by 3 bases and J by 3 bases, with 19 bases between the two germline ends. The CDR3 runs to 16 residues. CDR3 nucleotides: TGCAGTGCTAGTCGAGACGAACGACTGCTAACAGATACGCAGTATTTT. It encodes CSASRDERLLTDTQYF.

The CDR3 sequence is CANLKTGANYEQYF. CDR3 coding DNA: TGTGCCAACTTGAAGACAGGGGCGAACTACGAGCAGTACTTC. This rearrangement joins TRBV21-1 to TRBJ2-7; the table names TRBD1, a call not compared with the DNA. TRBV21-1 is a documented pseudogene. This CDR3 is 14 amino acids long.

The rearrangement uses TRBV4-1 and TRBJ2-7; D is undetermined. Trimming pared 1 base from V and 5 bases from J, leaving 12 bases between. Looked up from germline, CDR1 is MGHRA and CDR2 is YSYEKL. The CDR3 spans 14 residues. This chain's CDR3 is CASSQGGDSHEQYF. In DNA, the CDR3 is TGCGCCAGCAGCCAAGGCGGCGATTCCCACGAGCAGTACTTC.